The 28 T cell receptor beta chains below come from one sample, sequenced in a study of cytomegalovirus exposure and HLA in healthy donors. PCR used 60 Vbeta primers and 13 Jbeta primers. Assay: immunoSEQ multiplex PCR; the TCRdb copy retains only in-frame clones and omits some. The table records 65,000 to 95,000 clones, around 80% of them present only once. The sequenced sample consisted of PBMCs. Receptor source: a human donor in good health.

V usage is TRBV5-4 and J usage is TRBJ2-1, with TRBD1 matching 8 bases. In germline, CDR1 is SGHNT, CDR2 YYREEE (reference sequence). Trimming cost V 3 bases and J 2 bases; bases outside gene matches: 4. The CDR3 spans 15 residues. CDR3 loop: CASSSQGGAYNEQFF. DNA for the CDR3: TGTGCCAGCAGCTCACAGGGGGGAGCCTACAATGAGCAGTTCTTC.

In nucleotides, the CDR3 is TGTGCCAGCAGCTTGGCGGGAGAGTCTAATGAAAAACTGTTTTTT. Encoded protein: CASSLAGESNEKLFF. This chain uses TRBV5-4 with TRBJ1-4; D gene uncertain. From germline, CDR1 is SGHNT and CDR2 YYREEE (reference sequence). This CDR3 comprises 15 residues. V lost 0 bases, J lost 3 bases, and 9 bases lay in between.

This clone was seen a single time. V and J are TRBV9 and TRBJ1-2; D uncertain. Trimming cost V 4 bases and J 10 bases, with 23 bases left between them. From germline, CDR1 is SGDLS and CDR2 YYNGEE. This CDR3 has 15 amino acids. The CDR3 region is CASSPGEAGSEAYTF. CDR3 coding DNA: TGTGCCAGCAGCCCCGGGGAGGCTGGATCGGAAGCCTACACCTTC.

The genes are TRBV4-3 and TRBJ2-5; 8 bases are a match to TRBD2. Germline V gene sequence: CDR1 LGHNA, CDR2 YSLEER. The CDR3 covers 15 residues. After removal of 2 bases from V and 5 bases from J, the junction contained 7 bases not matched to a gene. In nucleotides, the CDR3 is TGCGCCAGCAGCCAACCCACTAGCGGTGGGGAGACCCAGTACTTC. It encodes CASSQPTSGGETQYF.

As regards this clone: Other DNA sequences in this sample translate to the same CDR3. V is TRBV25-1 and J is TRBJ2-3, with D hard to call. Germline CDR1 is MGHDK and CDR2 is SYGVNS. V lost 4 bases and J lost 1, with 3 bases in between. The CDR3 extends over 12 amino acids. CDR3 sequence (DNA): TGTGCCAGCAGTGCGGGCACAGATACGCAGTATTTT. Protein sequence: CASSAGTDTQYF.

The chain uses TRBV5-1 and TRBJ2-1; 7 bases align to TRBD1. V shed 1 base and J 2 bases; nucleotides not matched to a gene: 3. Germline-derived CDR1 and CDR2 are SGHRS and YFSETQ. There are 15 residues in the CDR3. The CDR3 loop reads CASSLSQGAYNEQFF. Here the CDR3 DNA reads TGCGCCAGCAGCTTGTCCCAGGGGGCCTACAATGAGCAGTTCTTC.

The CDR3 reads CASRTSGGPDTQYF. CDR3 in DNA: TGTGCCAGCAGGACTAGCGGGGGGCCAGATACGCAGTATTTT. The chain carries TRBV4-2 and TRBJ2-3; 13 nucleotides line up with TRBD2. The junction had 1 base not matched to a gene; V was cut back by 6 bases and J by 4 bases. There are 14 residues in the CDR3. Germline CDR1 reads LGHNA; CDR2 reads YNFKEQ.

This chain uses TRBV2 with TRBJ2-2; 14 bases map to TRBD2. From germline, CDR1 is SNHLY and CDR2 FYNNEI. CDR3 size: 16 residues. V gave up 8 bases and J gave up 5 bases; unmatched junction bases: 7. CDR3 bases: TGTGCCAGCCTTGGGGGACTAGCGGGAGAAACCGGGGAGCTGTTTTTT. Residues: CASLGGLAGETGELFF. The full variable domain, with the rest looked up from reference TRBV2 and TRBJ2-2, is EPEVTQTPSHQVTQMGQEVILRCVPISNHLYFYWYRQILGQKVEFLVSFYNNEISEKSEIFDDQFSVERPDGSNFTLKIRSTKLEDSAMYFCASLGGLAGETGELFFGEGSRLTVL.

This clone appeared a few times. The chain has TRBV29-1 and TRBJ1-3, with D possibly TRBD1 on 6 matching bases. From germline, CDR1 is SQVTM and CDR2 ANQGSEA. This CDR3 comprises 13 residues. V was clipped by 2 bases and J by 7 bases, with 12 bases between them. The CDR3 spells CSVEQGYGNTIYF. The CDR3 coding sequence is TGCAGCGTTGAACAGGGGTATGGGAACACCATATATTTT.

The chain is built from TRBV10-3 and TRBJ2-5; tentative D call: TRBD2 (7 bases). Trimming left V 10 bases short and J 4 bases short, with 22 bases between. The CDR3 spans 15 residues. CDR1 ENHRY and CDR2 SYGVKD come from the germline V gene. CDR3 DNA sequence: TGTGCCACCCACTGGGAGGGGGAGTCCAGAGAGACCCAGTACTTC. Its protein product is CATHWEGESRETQYF.

This chain uses TRBV7-9 with TRBJ1-4; 9 bases agree with TRBD1. The germline V gene encodes CDR1 SEHNR and CDR2 FQNEAQ (reference sequence). The trim removed 4 bases at V and 6 bases at J, leaving 6 bases unmatched. This CDR3 has 15 residues. The CDR3 nucleotides are TGTGCCAGCAGCTCGGACAGGGGAGGGGATGAAAAACTGTTTTTT. It codes for CASSSDRGGDEKLFF.

This clone showed up just once. The chain has TRBV6-1 and TRBJ1-5; no clear D gene. CDR1 is MNHNS and CDR2 is SASEGT in the germline V gene. This CDR3 comprises 12 residues. V was pared by 6 bases and J by 2 bases, with 5 bases between. The CDR3 region is CASRGGNQPQHF. CDR3 nucleotide sequence: TGTGCCAGCAGAGGAGGCAATCAGCCCCAGCATTTT.

A few counts support this clone. J is TRBJ2-1 and V is TRBV11-2, with D unresolved. Germline lookup yields CDR1 SGHAT and CDR2 FQNNGV. Trimming took 2 bases from V and 3 from J, leaving 23 bases between them. The CDR3 runs to 19 residues. CDR3 residues: CASSLPPNWRSQRYNEQFF. The CDR3 DNA is TGTGCCAGCAGCTTACCCCCTAATTGGCGGAGCCAGCGCTACAATGAGCAGTTCTTC.

This chain connects TRBV5-1 to TRBJ2-1; tentatively, D is TRBD1 (6 bases). The CDR3 sequence is 14 residues long. Looked up from germline, CDR1 is SGHRS and CDR2 is YFSETQ. Trimming removed 3 bases at V and 3 bases at J, with 10 bases between. CDR3 loop: CASSSGQNYNEQFF. CDR3 DNA sequence: TGCGCCAGCAGCTCAGGACAGAACTACAATGAGCAGTTCTTC.

The chain recombines TRBV15 with TRBJ2-1; 7 bases fit TRBD1. V lost 5 bases and J lost 7; bases outside the gene matches: 8. The CDR3 spans 14 residues. Germline loops: CDR1 LNHNV, CDR2 YYDKDF (reference sequence). Here the CDR3 reads CATSGEGGRNEQFF. DNA for the CDR3: TGTGCCACCAGCGGTGAAGGGGGCAGGAATGAGCAGTTCTTC.

The V call is TRBV6-5, the J call TRBJ1-2, with D perhaps matching TRBD1 (5 bases). The CDR3 is 15 residues long. V dropped 2 bases and J dropped 4 bases, with 14 bases sitting between them. Germline V gene lookup returns CDR1 MNHEY and CDR2 SVGAGI. CDR3 residues: CASSYGAQQPYGYTF. In DNA form, the CDR3 reads TGTGCCAGCAGTTACGGGGCCCAGCAGCCCTATGGCTACACCTTC.

The chain uses TRBV5-1 and TRBJ1-6, with 12 bases identical to TRBD1. Germline V gives CDR1 SGHRS, CDR2 YFSETQ. The V gene end was trimmed by 4 bases and the J gene end by 8 bases; junction bases not matched to a gene: 7. The CDR3 extends over 16 amino acids. CDR3 bases: TGCGCCAGCAGCCTCCGGGGACAGGGGGCGGATTCACCCCTCCACTTT. Translated: CASSLRGQGADSPLHF.

The chain has TRBV2 and TRBJ2-3; TRBD1 is a possible D gene (6 bases). Germline V gene sequence: CDR1 SNHLY, CDR2 FYNNEI. The CDR3 is 14 residues long. V lost 6 bases to trimming and J lost 1 base, with 11 bases between them. CDR3 sequence reads: CASRVQGGTDTQYF. DNA for the CDR3: TGTGCCAGCAGGGTACAGGGAGGCACAGATACGCAGTATTTT.

This clone was detected only a few times. This rearrangement joins TRBV6-6 to TRBJ1-5; TRBD1 aligns across 7 bases. J lost 4 bases, V lost 6 bases, and 12 bases had no gene match. The CDR3 spans 16 residues. CDR1 is MNHNY and CDR2 is SVGAGI in the germline V gene (reference sequence). Here the CDR3 DNA reads TGTGCCAGCAGCCAAAAACCCGACAGGGAAAATCAGCCCCAGCATTTT. Protein product: CASSQKPDRENQPQHF.

The rearrangement joins TRBV18 to TRBJ1-6, with D perhaps TRBD1 (5 bases). CDR1 and CDR2 from the germline V gene are KGHSH and LQKENI. CDR3 length equals 15 residues. Deletions cut 2 bases from V and 9 bases from J, with 14 bases between. The CDR3 coding sequence is TGTGCCAGCTCACCAGGGCAGGGTGGCGGTTCACCCCTCCACTTT. As protein: CASSPGQGGGSPLHF.

This clone appeared a single time. The chain carries TRBV7-2 and TRBJ2-3, with 9 nucleotides matching TRBD2. J was trimmed by 4 bases and V by 0 bases; bases with no gene match: 5. The CDR3 runs to 16 residues. CDR1 and CDR2 from the germline V gene are SGHTA and FQGNSA. The CDR3 here is CASSLAYAGGADTQYF. The CDR3 DNA follows: TGTGCCAGCAGCTTAGCCTATGCGGGGGGGGCAGATACGCAGTATTTT. The full variable domain, with the rest looked up from reference TRBV7-2 and TRBJ2-3, is GAGVSQSPSNKVTEKGKDVELRCDPISGHTALYWYRQSLGQGLEFLIYFQGNSAPDKSGLPSDRFSAERTGGSVSTLTIQRTQQEDSAVYLCASSLAYAGGADTQYFGPGTRLTVL.

The CDR3 loop reads CASSLEAGVKSGNTIYF. As DNA, the CDR3 is TGTGCCAGCAGCTTAGAGGCAGGGGTTAAGTCTGGAAACACCATATATTTT. The chain links TRBV7-6 to TRBJ1-3, with D perhaps matching TRBD1 (6 bases). Germline CDR1 SGHVS, CDR2 FNYEAQ. This CDR3 has 17 amino acids. Trimming removed 1 base from V and 1 base from J, with 14 bases in between.

The V gene is TRBV27, the J gene TRBJ1-1; perhaps TRBD1 as D (5 bases). Trimming removed 0 bases at V and 5 bases at J, with 10 bases between. Germline CDR1 is MNHEY and CDR2 is SMNVEV (reference sequence). The CDR3 is 14 amino acids. Here the CDR3 DNA reads TGTGCCAGCAGTTTATCAGGGGTACGGACTGAAGCTTTCTTT. Amino acids: CASSLSGVRTEAFF.

The chain recombines TRBV7-6 with TRBJ2-7; the D is unclear. CDR1 and CDR2 from the germline V gene are SGHVS and FNYEAQ. The CDR3 runs 14 residues. Trimming took 1 base from V and 2 from J, leaving 9 bases between them. The CDR3 reads CASSLGPETYEQYF. The CDR3 nucleotides are TGTGCCAGCAGCTTAGGACCGGAGACCTACGAGCAGTACTTC.

The chain recombines TRBV10-1 with TRBJ1-1, with a tentative D call TRBD1 (5 bases). CDR3 length: 16 amino acids. The germline CDR1 and CDR2 sequences are WNHNN and SYGVQD (reference sequence). The V end was cut by 2 bases, the J end by 5 bases, with 18 bases between. This CDR3 reads CASSEGRGFPRTEAFF. CDR3 DNA sequence: TGCGCCAGCAGTGAGGGGCGGGGGTTTCCGCGGACTGAAGCTTTCTTT.

V usage is TRBV30 and J usage is TRBJ1-5, with TRBD1 matching 9 bases. The CDR3 has 16 residues. V shed 3 bases, J shed 3 bases, and the junction held 9 bases outside the gene matches. Per germline, CDR1 GTSNPN and CDR2 SVGIG (reference sequence). CDR3 loop: CAWSEQGARVNQPQHF. CDR3 nucleotides: TGTGCCTGGAGCGAACAGGGGGCGCGGGTCAATCAGCCCCAGCATTTT.

As concerns this clone: The same CDR3 can be traced to other DNA sequences in this sample. The chain couples TRBV5-1 to TRBJ2-1, with TRBD2 identical over 10 bases. V lost 1 base and J lost 9; bases outside the gene matches: 10. Germline CDR1 is SGHRS and CDR2 is YFSETQ. CDR3 size: 16 residues. The CDR3 region is CASSLSSGGAGGEQFF. For the CDR3, the DNA is TGCGCCAGCAGCTTGTCCAGCGGGGGGGCAGGCGGTGAGCAGTTCTTC.

The chain has TRBV30 and TRBJ2-7; 7 bases are shared with TRBD1. Germline trimming cut 3 bases from V and 2 bases from J; bases unmatched to any gene: 4. This CDR3 is built from 13 residues. Germline CDR1 is GTSNPN and CDR2 is SVGIG (reference sequence). In DNA, the CDR3 is TGTGCCTGGAGGGGGACAGCAACCTACGAGCAGTACTTC. Protein: CAWRGTATYEQYF.